This TCR beta chain was sequenced during a study of tumor-infiltrating lymphocytes in localized non-small cell lung cancer (dated by TCRdb to the early 2020s). Background for the entire study: Several histologies were represented in the cohort, which also included both smokers and never-smokers as well as patients whose samples were collected after neoadjuvant chemotherapy. Alongside flow cytometry, multiplex immunofluorescence, RNA-seq, exome sequencing and proteomics, TCR sequencing was applied to the same patients as one of several integrated assays. For under 70 patients, immunoSEQ T-cell fraction was compared between paired tumor and uninvolved lung. In total, the ICON cohort was made up of approximately 150 surgical patients who had localized non-small cell lung cancer and whose tumors were resected. From each patient came resected tumor tissue plus uninvolved lung tissue from that same patient, and the uninvolved lung tissue was described as non-adjacent to the tumor. Study-level results and caveats: Since assay coverage differed from patient to patient depending on how much tissue was available, TCR sequencing was done for only a subset of the cohort. No association of tumor T-cell fraction from TCR sequencing with recurrence-free survival was found (p = 0.61). Higher T cell infiltration in tumors than in uninvolved lung tissue was supported by TCRbeta sequencing, consistent with immunofluorescence CD3 counts. Different pieces of the same tissue were used for different assays, so technical variation could not be separated from intratumor heterogeneity. TCR-derived T-cell fraction did not differ between the flow cytometry-defined immunotypes IM1 (good prognosis) and IM2 (poor prognosis).

Concerning this clone itself: Its specific antigen is unknown. Within one base of it there is no much larger clone, and no base qualities were kept.

The T-cell fraction in tumor and uninvolved lung tissue was obtained from TCR sequencing using the immunoSEQ assay. Turning to the authors' computational methods: To analyze survival, patients were divided into a high T-cell fraction group (upper tertile) and a low T-cell fraction group (lower two tertiles), and the two groups were compared using a log-rank test. A signed-rank test was used to check for differences in T-cell fraction between paired tumor and uninvolved lung. TCRdb retrieved this table from immuneACCESS and kept in-frame rearrangements only. Not all clones are present; in checked studies, unresolved V genes account for under half, and no reason is known for the remainder. V and J calls and clone size are those listed in that table; D and trimming were worked out from the DNA. The sample table holds tens of thousands of clones, of which about 80% were seen once. The biggest ten clones account for roughly 3.5% of the sample.

Enrollment in ICON was initiated in 2016, and the last patient was enrolled in late 2018. A subcohort of some 80 patients provided fresh tumor and matched uninvolved tissue for in-depth immune analyses, with TCR sequencing among those analyses. TCR sequencing was performed on DNA isolated from bulk tissue, without cell sorting. In the germline V gene, CDR1 corresponds to SGHAT and CDR2 to FQNNGV. The CDR3 goes from the cysteine to the phenylalanine over 17 residues. Kept here is only the CDR3 DNA, which spans 51 bases and is read in frame from base 1. After removal of 1 base from V and 1 base from J, the junction retains 5 bases not matched to a gene.

The source material was lung tumor tissue. The TCR sequence derives from a human donor with non-small cell lung cancer. The rearranged chain carries TRBV11-2 and TRBJ2-7; 12 bases in the middle match TRBD2. The CDR3 protein sequence reads: CASSLGGLAGKSYEQYF. At the DNA level, the sequence is TGTGCCAGCAGCTTAGGAGGACTAGCGGGGAAATCCTACGAGCAGTACTTC.